The 8 T cell receptor beta chains below all came from one sample that was sequenced in a study of a mutant IDH1 vaccine in newly diagnosed glioma. Their antigen targets remain unknown. Regarding time point: week 5, during vaccination. Each dose delivered 300 ug of mutant IDH1 20-mer peptide subcutaneously with imiquimod. The table came from immunoSEQ multiplex PCR; TCRdb's copy has only in-frame clones and leaves some out. The sample holds about 58,000 clones, around 84% seen once. This material consisted of PBMCs, taken from a glioma patient whose treatment included an IDH1 peptide vaccine. These receptors came from a woman aged 45-59 years with glioma.

The chain has TRBV11-3 and TRBJ2-1, with 10 bases matching TRBD2. Germline CDR1 is SGHNT and CDR2 is YENEEA. J gave up 7 bases and V 5 bases, and 8 bases lay outside the gene matches. The CDR3 has 15 amino acids. The CDR3 is CASSPIAGGLNEQFF. DNA for the CDR3: TGTGCCAGCAGCCCGATAGCGGGGGGACTGAATGAGCAGTTCTTC.

The V gene is TRBV19, the J gene TRBJ1-1; D gene uncertain. From germline, CDR1 is LNHDA and CDR2 SQIVND (reference sequence). The CDR3 is made up of 12 amino acids. Trimming left V 7 bases short and J 2 bases short, with 8 bases between. CDR3 loop: CASKVGNTEAFF. DNA of the CDR3: TGTGCCAGTAAGGTCGGCAACACTGAAGCTTTCTTT.

V usage is TRBV19 and J usage is TRBJ2-2, with 8 bases that match TRBD2. The V gene's germline CDR1 is LNHDA and CDR2 SQIVND (reference sequence). With 4 bases clipped from V and 5 bases from J, the junction kept 9 bases outside the gene matches. The CDR3 is 16 residues long. CDR3 bases: TGTGCCAGTAGTAGCGGGGGGCGCGGGTGGACCGGGGAGCTGTTTTTT. This codes for CASSSGGRGWTGELFF.

Regarding this clone: At one boundary the junction diverges from the germline segment, which might be a read error. V and J are TRBV5-1 and TRBJ2-7; weak D call: TRBD1 (5 bases). This CDR3 region has 14 residues. Germline V gene data show CDR1 as SGHRS and CDR2 as YFSETQ. For the CDR3, the DNA is TGCGCCAGCACCTTGGGGAATCAGGGCTACGAGCAGTACTTC. It translates to CASTLGNQGYEQYF.

The chain combines TRBV15 with TRBJ1-1, with D perhaps matching TRBD1 (6 bases). Deletions cut 0 bases from V and 3 bases from J, with 14 bases between. The length of the CDR3 is 16 residues. The germline gives CDR1 LNHNV, CDR2 YYDKDF (reference sequence). CDR3 sequence: CATSRDWGARDTEAFF. In nucleotides, the CDR3 is TGTGCCACCAGCAGAGATTGGGGGGCCCGGGACACTGAAGCTTTCTTT.

The rearrangement joins TRBV19 to TRBJ2-7; D unclear. This CDR3 contains 12 residues. Germline-derived CDR1 and CDR2 are LNHDA and SQIVND (reference sequence). V lost 4 bases, J lost 7 bases, and 11 bases lay in between. The CDR3 sequence: CASSSGYGEQYF. CDR3 in DNA: TGTGCCAGTAGTAGCGGTTATGGGGAGCAGTACTTC.

The rearrangement uses TRBV6-1 and TRBJ2-7, with TRBD1 matching over 11 bases. Looked up from germline, CDR1 is MNHNS and CDR2 is SASEGT. The CDR3 extends over 14 amino acids. V shed 5 bases and J 7 bases; nucleotides not matched to a gene: 7. CDR3 protein: CASSIPGTGGEQYF. In DNA form, the CDR3 reads TGTGCCAGCAGTATACCCGGGACAGGGGGTGAGCAGTACTTC.

V usage is TRBV7-2 and J usage is TRBJ1-6; D remains unclear. V was pared by 1 base and J by 18 bases, with 16 bases between. CDR3 length: 13 residues. Per germline, CDR1 SGHTA and CDR2 FQGNSA. CDR3 protein: CASSLDGGHVHHF. CDR3 coding DNA: TGTGCCAGCAGCTTAGATGGCGGCCACGTTCACCACTTT.